There are a few counts of the clone carrying this T cell receptor (beta chain). Its antigen is not identified. TCRdb reprocessed the 5' RACE reads with MiXCR, giving one entry per CDR3 protein. The table has hundreds of thousands of distinct CDR3 sequences, around 28% seen once. The ends were cut back, 2 bases at V and 4 bases at J, with 10 bases in the middle. Per the germline V gene, CDR1 is KGHDR and CDR2 is SFDVKD. The CDR3 loop spans 15 amino acids. This sample stems from a study of T-cell memory formation after mild COVID-19. Points from the study as a whole: The pre-infection memory compartment contained some responding clones, suggesting cross-reactive memory joined.

The V and J genes are TRBV24-1 and TRBJ1-4; D call uncertain. Material for sequencing was PBMCs or a T cell subset sorted from them (not recorded which). This TCR came from an adult woman who had mild COVID-19 (a few samples of this study predate the infection). Cell type and time point are not known. The CDR3 region is CATSDSSLDNEKLFF. The DNA for the CDR3 is TGTGCCACCAGTGATTCCTCCCTTGATAATGAAAAACTGTTTTTT.